The 17 T cell receptor beta chains presented below share a single source sample, sequenced in a study of blood T cell repertoires in COVID-19. Profiling relied on immunoSEQ multiplex PCR, and the TCRdb table lists in-frame clones only, not all of them. The sample carries about 120,000 clones, about 84% recorded once. Material: peripheral blood. Every receptor here comes from a man aged 60-69 years with acute or convalescent COVID-19.

This clone came up once. The V gene is TRBV28, the J gene TRBJ2-3; TRBD2 matches 10 bases. V trimming: 3 bases; J trimming: 8 bases; junction bases outside the gene matches: 11. Germline CDR1 and CDR2: MDHEN and SYDVKM. There are 16 residues in the CDR3. In DNA, the CDR3 is TGTGCCAGCAGTTTGAGAGCGGGAGGGCCGGGGGGTACGCAGTATTTT. Residues: CASSLRAGGPGGTQYF.

The chain is built from TRBV7-2 and TRBJ1-1; maybe TRBD1 (5 bases). Deletions cut 4 bases from V and 4 bases from J, with 16 bases between. The germline CDR1 and CDR2 sequences are SGHTA and FQGNSA. The CDR3 length is 15 residues. This CDR3 is CASSSTGQGATEAFF. The CDR3 DNA is TGTGCCAGCAGCTCAACCGGGCAGGGTGCCACTGAAGCTTTCTTT.

As DNA, the CDR3 is TGTGCCAGCAGCCAAGTCGAGGACACTGAAGCTTTCTTT. Translating it yields CASSQVEDTEAFF. V usage is TRBV4-2 and J usage is TRBJ1-1; no reliable D call. The germline CDR1 and CDR2 sequences are LGHNA and YNFKEQ. V was clipped by 1 base and J by 3 bases, with 6 bases between them. CDR3 length equals 13 residues.

This clone appeared a few times. The same CDR3 is also encoded by other DNA sequences in this sample. The chain employs TRBV4-1 and TRBJ2-7, with D possibly TRBD1 on 6 matching bases. From germline, CDR1 is MGHRA and CDR2 YSYEKL. This CDR3 spans 15 amino acids. Trimming took 2 bases from V and 3 from J, leaving 14 bases between them. The DNA of the CDR3 is TGCGCCAGCAGCCAATCATCGGACAGCTACTACGAGCAGTACTTC. Its protein product is CASSQSSDSYYEQYF.

The rearrangement links TRBV12-3 or TRBV12-4 to TRBJ2-7, with 8 nucleotides matching TRBD1. The CDR3 extends over 13 amino acids. The V gene end was trimmed by 5 bases and the J gene end by 5 bases; junction bases not matched to a gene: 5. CDR3 sequence: CASSPQTGDEQYF. For the CDR3, the DNA is TGTGCCAGCAGTCCGCAGACAGGGGACGAGCAGTACTTC.

V is TRBV6-6 and J is TRBJ2-3; the D is unclear. Germline loops: CDR1 MNHNY, CDR2 SVGAGI (reference sequence). Trimming shortened V by 7 bases and J by 6 bases, and 5 bases separated the two germline ends. The CDR3 runs to 10 residues. Here the CDR3 DNA reads TGTGCCAGCAACTCCGATACGCAGTATTTT. This gives the protein CASNSDTQYF.

The V gene is TRBV6-2 or TRBV6-3, the J gene TRBJ2-7; D gene ambiguous. This CDR3 has 12 amino acids. Trimming left V 0 bases short and J 9 bases short, with 9 bases between. CDR1 MNHEY and CDR2 SVGEGT come from the germline V gene. The CDR3 DNA reads TGTGCCAGCAGTTACTCAGTCGGCGGGCAGTACTTC. The encoded protein is CASSYSVGGQYF.

The chain links TRBV5-6 to TRBJ1-4; D gene ambiguous. The germline V gene has CDR1 SGHDT and CDR2 YYEEEE. The CDR3 has 14 amino acids. Trimming left V 6 bases short and J 8 bases short, with 17 bases between. CDR3 DNA: TGTGCCAGCAACCCAAGAGGGCCCCAGGAAAAACTGTTTTTT. This sequence encodes CASNPRGPQEKLFF. Filled out from reference TRBV5-6 and TRBJ1-4, the complete variable domain reads DAGVTQSPTHLIKTRGQQVTLRCSPKSGHDTVSWYQQALGQGPQFIFQYYEEEERQRGNFPDRFSGHQFPNYSSELNVNALLLGDSALYLCASNPRGPQEKLFFGSGTQLSVL.

This sequence joins TRBV28 and TRBJ1-5, with TRBD1 matching over 8 bases. Germline V lookup: CDR1 MDHEN, CDR2 SYDVKM. The CDR3 is 15 amino acids. Trimming cost V 3 bases and J 7 bases; bases outside gene matches: 8. CDR3 nucleotide sequence: TGTGCCAGCAGTTTGTTACAGGGGGACCGGCAGCCCCAGCATTTT. Translation gives CASSLLQGDRQPQHF.

This sequence joins TRBV28 and TRBJ2-5; D might be TRBD2 (7 bases). CDR3 length: 15 amino acids. The germline gives CDR1 MDHEN, CDR2 SYDVKM. Trimming took 7 bases from V and 2 from J, leaving 17 bases between them. CDR3 sequence reads: CASKGGTASQETQYF. DNA for the CDR3: TGTGCCAGCAAGGGGGGGACGGCAAGTCAAGAGACCCAGTACTTC.

This chain links TRBV2 with TRBJ1-4; maybe TRBD1 (5 bases). Deletions cut 1 base from V and 4 bases from J, with 7 bases between. Germline CDR1 is SNHLY and CDR2 is FYNNEI. There are 14 residues in the CDR3. Here the CDR3 reads CASSEGRGNEKLFF. CDR3 DNA: TGTGCCAGCAGTGAAGGGAGGGGTAATGAAAAACTGTTTTTT.

V usage is TRBV10-3 and J usage is TRBJ1-3; D is unresolved. The V gene lost 3 bases and the J gene lost 4 bases, with 7 bases spanning the gap. The CDR3 loop spans 13 amino acids. Germline CDR1 is ENHRY and CDR2 is SYGVKD. The CDR3 here is CAISDSRGNTIYF. In nucleotides, the CDR3 is TGTGCCATCAGTGACTCCAGGGGAAACACCATATATTTT.

The rearrangement uses TRBV5-6 and TRBJ2-7, with D tentatively TRBD1 (5 bases). V shed 2 bases and J shed 3 bases, with 12 bases lying between them. This CDR3 contains 14 residues. Germline values: CDR1 SGHDT, CDR2 YYEEEE. DNA for the CDR3: TGTGCCAGCAGCTTAGGGGTCAGGCACTACGAGCAGTACTTC. Translation gives CASSLGVRHYEQYF.

V and J are TRBV5-8 and TRBJ2-5; weak D call: TRBD2 (5 bases). The ends were cut back, 2 bases at V and 8 bases at J, with 19 bases in the middle. The CDR3 length is 15 residues. CDR1 is SGHTS, CDR2 YDEGEE, per germline. CDR3 protein: CASSFTGNSEYTQYF. Here the CDR3 DNA reads TGTGCCAGCAGCTTCACCGGGAATAGCGAGTATACCCAGTACTTC.

V gene TRBV6-1 combines with J gene TRBJ2-7; possibly TRBD1 for D (6 bases). The CDR3 loop spans 14 amino acids. Germline CDR1 is MNHNS and CDR2 is SASEGT. Deletions cut 1 base from V and 4 bases from J, with 11 bases between. The CDR3, as DNA: TGTGCCAGCAGTGAAGGGACAGAGTTATACGAGCAGTACTTC. Translated, it gives CASSEGTELYEQYF.

The chain combines TRBV5-1 with TRBJ2-7, with 7 nucleotides matching TRBD1. V shed 2 bases, J shed 2 bases, and the junction held 1 base outside the gene matches. Germline V gives CDR1 SGHRS, CDR2 YFSETQ. CDR3 length: 13 amino acids. The CDR3 loop reads CASSFGTAYEQYF. CDR3 DNA: TGCGCCAGCAGCTTCGGGACAGCCTACGAGCAGTACTTC.

This clone has a handful of counts. This rearrangement joins TRBV5-1 to TRBJ2-3; possibly TRBD1 for D (6 bases). The CDR3 is 16 residues long. CDR1 is SGHRS, CDR2 YFSETQ, per germline. Trimming stripped 0 bases from V and 2 bases from J, with 13 bases between. CDR3 sequence reads: CASSLGQVSPTDTQYF. The DNA of the CDR3 is TGCGCCAGCAGCTTGGGACAGGTTAGTCCCACAGATACGCAGTATTTT.